These 27 T cell receptor beta chains were all obtained from the same sample, sequenced in a study of blood T cell repertoires in COVID-19. Sequencing was performed with immunoSEQ multiplex PCR; in TCRdb, only in-frame clones are kept and a portion is missing. Among under 100,000 clones listed, around four fifths were seen once. Sequencing was done on a sample of peripheral blood. These receptor sequences come from a woman aged 70-85 years with active or convalescent COVID-19.

The CDR3 loop reads CASSTARGANQPQHF. CDR3 nucleotide sequence: TGTGCCAGCAGTACTGCCCGCGGGGCGAATCAGCCCCAGCATTTT. V usage is TRBV28 and J usage is TRBJ1-5, with D perhaps matching TRBD1 (5 bases). The germline V gene has CDR1 MDHEN and CDR2 SYDVKM. CDR3 size: 15 residues. Trimming stripped 5 bases from V and 4 bases from J, with 15 bases between.

In nucleotides, the CDR3 is TGCAGCGTTGAGGGACAGGGGTACGAGCAGTACTTC. This sequence encodes CSVEGQGYEQYF. This chain joins TRBV29-1 and TRBJ2-7, with TRBD1 matching over 10 bases. The CDR3 loop spans 12 amino acids. Germline V gives CDR1 SQVTM, CDR2 ANQGSEA. The V gene end was trimmed by 3 bases and the J gene end by 4 bases; junction bases not matched to a gene: 0.

This chain links TRBV7-9 with TRBJ1-3; D perhaps matches TRBD1 (6 bases). With 3 bases removed from V and 2 bases from J, the gap between germline ends came to 11 bases. CDR1 and CDR2 (germline): SEHNR, FQNEAQ (reference sequence). CDR3 size: 15 residues. As DNA, the CDR3 is TGTGCCAGCAGCTTGGCCCCAGGGGCTGGAAACACCATATATTTT. This sequence encodes CASSLAPGAGNTIYF.

The V call is TRBV19, the J call TRBJ1-6, with TRBD1 matching over 7 bases. This CDR3 contains 17 residues. Germline assignment: CDR1 LNHDA and CDR2 SQIVND (reference sequence). The V gene end was trimmed by 5 bases and the J gene end by 4 bases; junction bases not matched to a gene: 11. The DNA of the CDR3 is TGTGCCAGTAGTCGCGAAGGCGGGACAGCATATAATTCACCCCTCCACTTT. This codes for CASSREGGTAYNSPLHF.

This chain joins TRBV18 and TRBJ1-4, with a tentative D call TRBD1 (5 bases). Germline V lookup: CDR1 KGHSH, CDR2 LQKENI. The CDR3 spans 15 residues. V lost 4 bases and J lost 6, with 15 bases in between. The CDR3 DNA is TGTGCCAGCTCACTGCATATGGGAGGGGATGAAAAACTGTTTTTT. This sequence encodes CASSLHMGGDEKLFF.

The chain has TRBV5-1 and TRBJ2-3, with D possibly matching TRBD2 (7 bases). This CDR3 spans 14 amino acids. Trimming took 6 bases from V and 3 from J, leaving 14 bases between them. Germline V gives CDR1 SGHRS, CDR2 YFSETQ. The DNA for the CDR3 is TGCGCCAGCAATGGGGGGGCTGGTACAGATACGCAGTATTTT. Encoded protein: CASNGGAGTDTQYF. The full variable domain, completed using reference TRBV5-1 and TRBJ2-3, is KAGVTQTPRYLIKTRGQQVTLSCSPISGHRSVSWYQQTPGQGLQFLFEYFSETQRNKGNFPGRFSGRQFSNSRSEMNVSTLELGDSALYLCASNGGAGTDTQYFGPGTRLTVL.

The J gene is TRBJ2-1, the V gene TRBV27; the D gene is possibly TRBD2 (7 bases). This CDR3 has 15 residues. V was shortened by 10 bases and J by 6 bases, with 22 bases between the two germline ends. Germline-derived CDR1 and CDR2 are MNHEY and SMNVEV (reference sequence). Here the CDR3 reads CATQAPGGPVNEQFF. The CDR3 nucleotides read TGTGCCACCCAGGCCCCGGGGGGCCCAGTCAATGAGCAGTTCTTC.

The V gene is TRBV6-5, the J gene TRBJ1-2, with TRBD1 identical over 9 bases. V trimming: 6 bases; J trimming: 4 bases; junction bases outside the gene matches: 3. CDR1 is MNHEY and CDR2 is SVGAGI in the germline V gene. The CDR3 totals 13 residues. In nucleotides, the CDR3 is TGTGCCAGCAGCCAGGACAGGGGCTATGGCTACACCTTC. This sequence encodes CASSQDRGYGYTF.

The V gene is TRBV10-3, the J gene TRBJ1-3; 8 positions match TRBD1. Germline CDR1 is ENHRY and CDR2 is SYGVKD. Trimming took 4 bases from V and 1 from J; bases not matched to a gene: 3. The CDR3 is made up of 15 amino acids. The CDR3 here is CAISGDRGSGNTIYF. The CDR3 DNA is TGTGCCATCAGTGGCGACAGGGGATCTGGAAACACCATATATTTT.

This chain joins TRBV5-4 and TRBJ2-6; 7 bases line up with TRBD2. The CDR3 length is 15 residues. Unmatched junction bases numbered 1, after V lost 0 bases and J lost 4 bases. Germline V gives CDR1 SGHNT, CDR2 YYREEE (reference sequence). In nucleotides, the CDR3 is TGTGCCAGCAGCTTGGTGGGACTAGGGGCCAACGTCCTGACTTTC. This sequence encodes CASSLVGLGANVLTF.

This clone appeared once. The rearrangement joins TRBV2 to TRBJ1-4, with TRBD1 matching 9 bases. The CDR3 runs to 13 residues. V shed 6 bases, J shed 7 bases, and the junction held 3 bases outside the gene matches. CDR1 and CDR2 from the germline V gene are SNHLY and FYNNEI. CDR3 residues: CASSGTGTEKLFF. CDR3 DNA sequence: TGTGCCAGCAGCGGGACAGGGACTGAAAAACTGTTTTTT.

The J gene is TRBJ1-1, the V gene TRBV24-1; no firm D call. CDR3 size: 14 residues. Trimming took off 8 bases at V and 3 bases at J, with 15 bases between the two ends. The germline V gene has CDR1 KGHDR and CDR2 SFDVKD. CDR3 in amino acids: CATIAWRYDTEAFF. The CDR3 nucleotides are TGTGCCACCATAGCATGGCGATATGACACTGAAGCTTTCTTT.

The chain is built from TRBV18 and TRBJ1-5; TRBD1 matches at 7 bases. Germline V lookup: CDR1 KGHSH, CDR2 LQKENI. The CDR3 consists of 14 residues. V gave up 6 bases and J gave up 8 bases; unmatched junction bases: 10. The CDR3 nucleotides read TGTGCCAGCTCTCCCGACAGGGACTTGAAGCCCCAGCATTTT. This sequence encodes CASSPDRDLKPQHF.

The V call is TRBV28, the J call TRBJ2-1, with TRBD2 identical over 9 bases. The junction had 4 bases not matched to a gene; V was cut back by 2 bases and J by 2 bases. CDR1 is MDHEN, CDR2 SYDVKM, per germline. The CDR3 sequence is 16 residues long. The CDR3 nucleotides read TGTGCCAGCAGTTTAGGCAAGCGGGGGGCCTACAATGAGCAGTTCTTC. Its translation: CASSLGKRGAYNEQFF. Filled out from reference TRBV28 and TRBJ2-1, the complete variable domain reads DVKVTQSSRYLVKRTGEKVFLECVQDMDHENMFWYRQDPGLGLRLIYFSYDVKMKEKGDIPEGYSVSREKKERFSLILESASTNQTSMYLCASSLGKRGAYNEQFFGPGTRLTVL.

A single count supports this clone. The chain uses TRBV15 and TRBJ1-2; D perhaps matches TRBD1 (6 bases). V was trimmed by 0 bases and J by 3 bases, leaving 8 bases between them. This CDR3 has 14 residues. Germline V gene lookup returns CDR1 LNHNV and CDR2 YYDKDF (reference sequence). The CDR3 is CATSRDRTDYGYTF. CDR3 DNA sequence: TGTGCCACCAGCAGAGACCGGACAGACTATGGCTACACCTTC.

The chain joins TRBV6-5 to TRBJ1-2; D is undetermined. The V gene lost 7 bases and the J gene lost 9 bases, with 18 bases spanning the gap. This CDR3 spans 13 amino acids. Germline CDR1 is MNHEY and CDR2 is SVGAGI. DNA for the CDR3: TGTGCCAGCACCCCCGATTTTTTGCGTAGCTACACCTTC. This translates into CASTPDFLRSYTF.

The rearrangement joins TRBV5-1 to TRBJ1-4; 10 positions agree with TRBD1. In germline, CDR1 is SGHRS, CDR2 YFSETQ. CDR3 size: 13 residues. Trimming took 3 bases from V and 8 from J; bases not matched to a gene: 1. The CDR3 spells CASSWGQGEKLFF. The CDR3 DNA reads as TGCGCCAGCAGCTGGGGACAGGGGGAAAAACTGTTTTTT.

The chain carries TRBV3-1 (or the pseudogene TRBV3-2) and TRBJ2-7; 7 nucleotides agree with TRBD1. The germline gives CDR1 LGHDT, CDR2 YNNKEL (reference sequence). This CDR3 has 14 amino acids. Trimming took 5 bases from V and 6 from J; bases not matched to a gene: 10. The CDR3: CASSATSRDSEQYF. The CDR3 nucleotides read TGTGCCAGCAGCGCTACGTCCCGGGACAGCGAGCAGTACTTC.

The rearrangement links TRBV9 to TRBJ1-1; weak D call: TRBD1 (6 bases). V lost 3 bases to trimming and J lost 0 bases, with 12 bases between them. The CDR3 totals 15 residues. Germline V gene data show CDR1 as SGDLS and CDR2 as YYNGEE. CDR3 sequence reads: CASSDPRGLNTEAFF. For the CDR3, the DNA is TGTGCCAGCAGCGATCCCAGGGGCCTGAACACTGAAGCTTTCTTT.

The chain couples TRBV4-1 to TRBJ1-5; D remains unclear. The germline V and J ends were trimmed by 0 bases and 9 bases, with 9 bases remaining between them. This CDR3 has 13 residues. CDR1 is MGHRA, CDR2 YSYEKL, per germline. CDR3 bases: TGCGCCAGCAGCCAAGAGGGCCGCCGGCCCCAGCATTTT. It encodes CASSQEGRRPQHF.

The chain is built from TRBV24-1 and TRBJ2-1, with D perhaps TRBD2 (5 bases). Germline values: CDR1 KGHDR, CDR2 SFDVKD. V lost 9 bases to trimming and J lost 1 base, with 15 bases between them. The CDR3 consists of 15 residues. CDR3 DNA: TGTGCCACCGAGGAGGCCCCAGGTTCCTACAATGAGCAGTTCTTC. Amino acids: CATEEAPGSYNEQFF.

This chain links TRBV27 with TRBJ2-2; 10 bases agree with TRBD1. The germline gives CDR1 MNHEY, CDR2 SMNVEV (reference sequence). V trimming: 8 bases; J trimming: 7 bases; junction bases outside the gene matches: 7. CDR3 size: 14 residues. As DNA, the CDR3 is TGTGCCAGCGGAAGGACAGGGGGTAACGGGGAGCTGTTTTTT. Translation gives CASGRTGGNGELFF.

DNA of the CDR3: TGTGCCAGCAGCGAGACCGGGGAGCTGTTTTTT. It is translated as CASSETGELFF. The J gene is TRBJ2-2, the V gene TRBV7-2; D is unclear. CDR1 is SGHTA, CDR2 FQGNSA, per germline. Deletions cut 5 bases from V and 5 bases from J, with 3 bases between. This CDR3 contains 11 residues.

The chain recombines TRBV6-5 with TRBJ1-5; 9 positions agree with TRBD1. Germline assignment: CDR1 MNHEY and CDR2 SVGAGI. The ends lost 6 bases at V and 4 bases at J; junction bases unmatched: 4. The CDR3 totals 14 residues. The DNA for the CDR3 is TGTGCCAGCAGGGGACAGGGTAAGAATCAGCCCCAGCATTTT. Residues: CASRGQGKNQPQHF.

This rearrangement joins TRBV18 to TRBJ2-3; no clear D. From germline, CDR1 is KGHSH and CDR2 LQKENI. The V end lost 3 bases, the J end lost 5 bases, and 9 bases lay between the germline ends. The CDR3 is made up of 13 amino acids. CDR3 amino acids: CASSPPSKDTQYF. The CDR3 DNA sequence: TGTGCCAGCTCACCTCCGAGTAAAGATACGCAGTATTTT.

The chain couples TRBV10-3 to TRBJ1-3, with TRBD1 matching over 8 bases. The length of the CDR3 is 16 residues. Germline trimming cut 2 bases from V and 0 bases from J; bases unmatched to any gene: 3. CDR1 and CDR2 (germline): ENHRY, SYGVKD. The DNA for the CDR3 is TGTGCCATCAGTGAGGGACAGGGAAACTCTGGAAACACCATATATTTT. It yields the protein CAISEGQGNSGNTIYF.

This chain joins TRBV7-9 and TRBJ1-3, with no clear D. Trimming took 1 base from V and 0 from J, leaving 13 bases between them. Germline loops: CDR1 SEHNR, CDR2 FQNEAQ (reference sequence). CDR3 size: 17 residues. Here the CDR3 DNA reads TGTGCCAGCAGCTTAGACCGACTTGGGAGCTCTGGAAACACCATATATTTT. This gives the protein CASSLDRLGSSGNTIYF. The whole variable domain, filled in from reference TRBV7-9 and TRBJ1-3, reads DTGVSQNPRHKITKRGQNVTFRCDPISEHNRLYWYRQTLGQGPEFLTYFQNEAQLEKSRLLSDRFSAERPKGSFSTLEIQRTEQGDSAMYLCASSLDRLGSSGNTIYFGEGSWLTVV.